This TCR beta chain was found in a study of radiation and T cells in renal cell carcinoma. Findings of the study overall: In blood, top tumor clones expanded by 2 weeks, shrinking by 4. Without pretreatment biopsies, baseline tumor clonotype presence was undetermined.

Libraries were prepared by immunoSEQ multiplex PCR; TCRdb keeps only in-frame clonotypes and omits some of them. Of tens of thousands of clones in the sample, roughly 72% were seen once. The CDR3 length is 14 residues. Germline CDR1 reads LNHDA; CDR2 reads SQIVND (reference sequence). Trimming took 3 bases from V and 7 from J, leaving 10 bases between them. This sample's time point: blood 2 weeks post-SBRT. Treatment defined: 15 Gy SBRT to primary tumor, nephrectomy 4 weeks later. Serial blood draws occurred at baseline and 2 and 4 weeks post-SBRT. Note on this clone: Its antigen is unidentified.

This chain connects TRBV19 to TRBJ1-6; D is unresolved. This clonotype was sampled from a man aged 55 to 70 with renal cell carcinoma. The specimen was blood, collected from a patient whose treatment included radiotherapy and nephrectomy. CDR3 bases: TGTGCCAGTAGTATGATGCAGGTCAATTCACCCCTCCACTTT. It encodes CASSMMQVNSPLHF.